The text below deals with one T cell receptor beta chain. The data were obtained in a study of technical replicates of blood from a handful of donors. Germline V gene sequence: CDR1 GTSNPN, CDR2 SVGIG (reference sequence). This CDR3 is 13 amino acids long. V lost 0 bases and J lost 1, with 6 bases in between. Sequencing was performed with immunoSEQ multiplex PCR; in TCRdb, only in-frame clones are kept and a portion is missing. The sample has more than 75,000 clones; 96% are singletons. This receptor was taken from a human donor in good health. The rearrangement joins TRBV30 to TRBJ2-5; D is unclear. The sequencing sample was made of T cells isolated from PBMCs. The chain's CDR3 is CAWSVLIQETQYF. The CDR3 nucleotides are TGTGCCTGGAGTGTACTTATCCAAGAGACCCAGTACTTC.